This TCR beta chain was identified during a study of cytomegalovirus exposure and HLA in healthy donors. Both 60 Vbeta primers and 13 Jbeta primers went into the PCR. The repertoire was sequenced with immunoSEQ multiplex PCR; TCRdb's copy has only in-frame clones and lacks some. This table holds 200,000 or so clones, approximately 81% found once. This CDR3 has 14 residues. V was trimmed by 2 bases and J by 8 bases, leaving 16 bases between them. In germline, CDR1 is SGHDT, CDR2 YYEEEE. The sequence was collected from a man aged 30-40 years in good health and CMV-seronegative. The chain links TRBV5-6 to TRBJ1-2; possibly TRBD1 for D (6 bases). Specimen: PBMCs. This chain's CDR3 is CASSFPSGVKGYTF. Here the CDR3 DNA reads TGTGCCAGCAGCTTTCCCTCAGGGGTTAAAGGCTACACCTTC.